The 12 T cell receptor beta chains presented below share a single source sample, sequenced in a study of control samples from healthy donors and cancer patients. Only in-frame clones appear in the TCRdb table, and some are missing; sequencing was by immunoSEQ multiplex PCR. The sample yields about 130,000 clones, about nine tenths seen once. The sample was blood. The receptors originated from a man aged 18-30 years in good health.

This chain connects TRBV27 to TRBJ2-1, with 11 bases matching TRBD2. The ends lost 5 bases at V and 5 bases at J; junction bases unmatched: 8. There are 16 residues in the CDR3. The germline CDR1 and CDR2 sequences are MNHEY and SMNVEV (reference sequence). CDR3 DNA sequence: TGTGCCAGCAGTCTCCCTAGCGGGAGGACTAACAATGAGCAGTTCTTC. Its translation: CASSLPSGRTNNEQFF.

The rearrangement joins TRBV27 to TRBJ2-1; 8 nucleotides align to TRBD1. CDR1 is MNHEY, CDR2 SMNVEV, per germline (reference sequence). The CDR3 is made up of 15 amino acids. V gave up 3 bases and J gave up 4 bases; unmatched junction bases: 5. This chain's CDR3 is CASSFSQGAYNEQFF. CDR3 nucleotide sequence: TGTGCCAGCAGTTTCTCCCAGGGGGCGTACAATGAGCAGTTCTTC.

The chain carries TRBV5-1 and TRBJ2-1, with 8 bases matching TRBD2. The CDR3 has 15 residues. V dropped 4 bases and J dropped 3; count of bases not matched to a gene: 6. CDR1 and CDR2 from the germline V gene are SGHRS and YFSETQ. The CDR3 DNA reads as TGCGCCAGCAGCATGCGGGAGGCTAACTACAATGAGCAGTTCTTC. Amino acids: CASSMREANYNEQFF.

Of note for this clone: Different DNA sequences within this sample yield the same CDR3. CDR3 coding DNA: TGTGCCAGCAGTTTAGGGAATCAGCCCCAGCATTTT. It encodes CASSLGNQPQHF. The chain recombines TRBV28 with TRBJ1-5; unclear D gene. Germline V gene lookup returns CDR1 MDHEN and CDR2 SYDVKM. Trimming stripped 2 bases from V and 4 bases from J, with 3 bases between. The CDR3 length is 12 residues.

This sequence joins TRBV6-4 and TRBJ1-1; the D is unclear. Looked up from germline, CDR1 is MRHNA and CDR2 is SNTAGT. The CDR3 has 13 residues. The ends were cut back, 0 bases at V and 6 bases at J, with 8 bases in the middle. CDR3 nucleotides: TGTGCCAGCAGTGACTCTTTCCGTTCTGAAGCTTTCTTT. It codes for CASSDSFRSEAFF.

The rearrangement links TRBV9 to TRBJ2-2; no clear D. The CDR3 is 15 residues long. Germline V CDR1 and CDR2: SGDLS, YYNGEE. V lost 0 bases to trimming and J lost 3 bases, with 9 bases between them. DNA for the CDR3: TGTGCCAGCAGCGTAGTAGGGTTAGACACCGGGGAGCTGTTTTTT. This gives the protein CASSVVGLDTGELFF.

As DNA, the CDR3 is TGTGCCAGCAGTGAAATCCCCTACGAGCAGTACGTC. As protein: CASSEIPYEQYV. The chain couples TRBV6-1 to TRBJ2-7; no definite D call. CDR1 is MNHNS and CDR2 is SASEGT in the germline V gene. The CDR3 has 12 amino acids. V was cut by 2 bases and J by 2 bases, with 4 bases left in between.

The J gene is TRBJ1-4, the V gene TRBV4-1, with D possibly being TRBD1 (5 bases). The CDR3 is 16 amino acids. Trimming shortened V by 4 bases and J by 0 bases, and 12 bases separated the two germline ends. Per the germline V gene, CDR1 is MGHRA and CDR2 is YSYEKL. The CDR3 is CASSRATGATNEKLFF. The CDR3 DNA sequence: TGCGCCAGCAGCCGGGCAACAGGTGCAACTAATGAAAAACTGTTTTTT.

The chain is built from TRBV2 and TRBJ1-3; D is undetermined. This CDR3 has 15 residues. Looked up from germline, CDR1 is SNHLY and CDR2 is FYNNEI. Trimming removed 2 bases at V and 0 bases at J, with 8 bases between. The CDR3 loop reads CASSEWVTSGNTIYF. The CDR3 nucleotides read TGTGCCAGCAGTGAATGGGTGACCTCTGGAAACACCATATATTTT.

The chain recombines TRBV21-1 with TRBJ1-5. TRBV21-1 is tagged as a pseudogene. This CDR3 contains 15 residues. CDR3 loop: CASPDGGYSNQPQHF. DNA for the CDR3: TGTGCCAGCCCCGATGGGGGGTATAGCAATCAGCCCCAGCATTTT.

This clone was picked up one time. The chain recombines TRBV6-5 with TRBJ1-3; D is unclear. V lost 6 bases and J lost 0, with 12 bases in between. The CDR3 runs to 15 residues. CDR1 is MNHEY and CDR2 is SVGAGI in the germline V gene. Here the CDR3 reads CASRYSRHSGNTIYF. Written as DNA, the CDR3 is TGTGCCAGCAGGTACAGCAGACACTCTGGAAACACCATATATTTT.

The V gene is TRBV30, the J gene TRBJ1-6, with no clear D. The CDR3 runs 15 residues. In germline, CDR1 is GTSNPN, CDR2 SVGIG (reference sequence). V lost 2 bases to trimming and J lost 11 bases, with 19 bases between them. CDR3 sequence reads: CAWSIPVLTQTPLHF. The CDR3 DNA follows: TGTGCCTGGAGTATCCCCGTTCTGACGCAGACACCCCTCCACTTT.